The 30 T cell receptor beta chains in this list originate from one sample, sequenced in a study of OX40 agonist ivuxolimab in advanced cancers. Libraries were prepared by immunoSEQ multiplex PCR; TCRdb keeps only in-frame clonotypes and omits some of them. The sample carries 60,000 to 70,000 clones, around 88% recorded once. The source was CD4+ or CD8+ T cells sorted from blood, collected in a trial of the OX40 agonist ivuxolimab. The source is an adult with an advanced solid tumor such as melanoma, head and neck, liver or kidney cancer.

The chain uses TRBV7-2 and TRBJ2-6; 8 nucleotides line up with TRBD1. Germline CDR1 reads SGHTA; CDR2 reads FQGNSA. The length of the CDR3 is 20 residues. The junction had 11 bases not matched to a gene; V was cut back by 0 bases and J by 1 base. The CDR3 nucleotides read TGTGCCAGCAGCTTAGCGCCTGGCAGGGGGCGATCGTCTGGGGCCAACGTCCTGACTTTC. Protein: CASSLAPGRGRSSGANVLTF.

This clone turned up a few times. The chain is built from TRBV27 and TRBJ2-5; 8 nucleotides line up with TRBD2. The CDR3 covers 15 residues. With 5 bases clipped from V and 2 bases from J, the junction kept 7 bases outside the gene matches. Germline V gene sequence: CDR1 MNHEY, CDR2 SMNVEV (reference sequence). Here the CDR3 reads CASSQKRGLQETQYF. CDR3 bases: TGTGCCAGCAGTCAGAAGCGGGGGCTTCAAGAGACCCAGTACTTC.

V and J are TRBV5-1 and TRBJ1-4; D is uncertain. Deletions cut 0 bases from V and 0 bases from J, with 3 bases between. Germline V CDR1 and CDR2: SGHRS, YFSETQ. CDR3 length equals 14 residues. This CDR3 is CASSLVATNEKLFF. The CDR3 bases are TGCGCCAGCAGCTTGGTAGCAACTAATGAAAAACTGTTTTTT. Together with reference TRBV5-1 and TRBJ1-4, the CDR3 gives the full variable domain: KAGVTQTPRYLIKTRGQQVTLSCSPISGHRSVSWYQQTPGQGLQFLFEYFSETQRNKGNFPGRFSGRQFSNSRSEMNVSTLELGDSALYLCASSLVATNEKLFFGSGTQLSVL.

This clone showed up just once. V is TRBV27 and J is TRBJ1-2, with TRBD1 as a possible D gene (5 bases). In germline, CDR1 is MNHEY, CDR2 SMNVEV (reference sequence). The CDR3 sequence is 14 residues long. Trimming took off 4 bases at V and 7 bases at J, with 16 bases between the two ends. CDR3 amino acids: CASSSNGGRSGYTF. DNA of the CDR3: TGTGCCAGCAGTTCCAACGGGGGGAGAAGTGGCTACACCTTC.

This clone was counted once. The chain employs TRBV7-6 and TRBJ2-7, with no clear D. V lost 1 base, J lost 4 bases, and 14 bases lay in between. From germline, CDR1 is SGHVS and CDR2 FNYEAQ. The CDR3 covers 15 residues. CDR3 loop: CASSLDLNVRYEQYF. DNA for the CDR3: TGTGCCAGCAGCTTAGATCTTAACGTCCGTTACGAGCAGTACTTC.

The chain employs TRBV5-1 and TRBJ2-2, with D possibly matching TRBD2 (5 bases). The CDR3 runs to 14 residues. Germline loops: CDR1 SGHRS, CDR2 YFSETQ. Trimming removed 6 bases from V and 5 bases from J, with 14 bases in between. The CDR3 nucleotides read TGCGCCAGCAATCCCGGGCCGGGGACCGGGGAGCTGTTTTTT. This sequence encodes CASNPGPGTGELFF.

J is TRBJ2-2 and V is TRBV6-1; 8 positions match TRBD1. The trim removed 4 bases at V and 0 bases at J, leaving 4 bases unmatched. This CDR3 spans 16 amino acids. Germline lookup yields CDR1 MNHNS and CDR2 SASEGT. CDR3 sequence: CASSVRTGTNTGELFF. As DNA, the CDR3 is TGTGCCAGCAGTGTAAGGACAGGGACGAACACCGGGGAGCTGTTTTTT.

This chain links TRBV19 with TRBJ1-1, with D possibly being TRBD1 (6 bases). Between the trimmed V and J ends, which lost 2 bases and 0 bases, there was a span of 10 bases. Per the germline V gene, CDR1 is LNHDA and CDR2 is SQIVND (reference sequence). This CDR3 is 15 amino acids long. Here the CDR3 reads CASSIQGTVNTEAFF. The CDR3 nucleotides read TGTGCCAGTAGTATACAGGGGACGGTGAACACTGAAGCTTTCTTT.

The V gene is TRBV9, the J gene TRBJ2-3; D tentatively reads TRBD1 or TRBD2 (5 bases each). CDR1 is SGDLS, CDR2 YYNGEE, per germline. V was trimmed by 4 bases and J by 10 bases, leaving 22 bases between them. The CDR3 extends over 15 amino acids. The CDR3 coding sequence is TGTGCCAGCAGCCCCGGGACCCTTACCCTTGGATCGCAGTATTTT. This translates into CASSPGTLTLGSQYF.

The rearrangement links TRBV19 to TRBJ2-3, with D uncertain. Trimming left V 11 bases short and J 5 bases short, with 8 bases between. The CDR3 contains 10 residues. CDR1 is LNHDA and CDR2 is SQIVND in the germline V gene (reference sequence). CDR3 sequence: CASWGDTQYF. CDR3 DNA: TGTGCCTCATGGGGAGATACGCAGTATTTT.

The V gene is TRBV6-5, the J gene TRBJ1-5, with TRBD1 matching 8 bases. This CDR3 spans 13 amino acids. J was trimmed by 2 bases and V by 7 bases; bases with no gene match: 1. Germline V gene lookup returns CDR1 MNHEY and CDR2 SVGAGI. Here the CDR3 reads CASKDRGNQPQHF. The CDR3, as DNA: TGTGCCAGCAAGGACAGGGGCAATCAGCCCCAGCATTTT.

This clone was counted only a few times. This chain links TRBV30 with TRBJ2-5, with no clear D. This CDR3 is 13 amino acids long. Germline assignment: CDR1 GTSNPN and CDR2 SVGIG (reference sequence). Trimming took 3 bases from V and 5 from J, leaving 13 bases between them. CDR3 residues: CAWRSTLAETQYF. The CDR3 DNA is TGTGCCTGGAGATCCACTTTGGCGGAGACCCAGTACTTC.

The chain joins TRBV7-2 to TRBJ2-7; a weak D match, TRBD2 (5 bases). Trimming removed 4 bases at V and 7 bases at J, with 14 bases between. Germline CDR1 is SGHTA and CDR2 is FQGNSA. The CDR3 contains 13 residues. CDR3 DNA sequence: TGTGCCAGCAGCTCCGGGCTGACGGGGGAGCAGTACTTC. Its protein is CASSSGLTGEQYF.

V is TRBV18 and J is TRBJ1-1; D unclear. The V gene lost 2 bases and the J gene lost 1 base, with 5 bases spanning the gap. Germline V gene sequence: CDR1 KGHSH, CDR2 LQKENI. This CDR3 comprises 13 residues. The CDR3, as DNA: TGTGCCAGCTCACCAATGGCGAACACTGAAGCTTTCTTT. This translates into CASSPMANTEAFF.

The CDR3: CASSRQGYEQFF. CDR3 coding DNA: TGTGCCAGTAGTAGGCAGGGCTATGAGCAGTTCTTC. V gene TRBV19 combines with J gene TRBJ2-1, with a weak D call TRBD1 (5 bases). Germline CDR1 and CDR2: LNHDA and SQIVND (reference sequence). V was pared by 4 bases and J by 8 bases, with 9 bases between. The length of the CDR3 is 12 residues. The whole variable domain, filled in from reference TRBV19 and TRBJ2-1, reads DGGITQSPKYLFRKEGQNVTLSCEQNLNHDAMYWYRQDPGQGLRLIYYSQIVNDFQKGDIAEGYSVSREKKESFPLTVTSAQKNPTAFYLCASSRQGYEQFFGPGTRLTVL.

The V call is TRBV28, the J call TRBJ1-1, with TRBD1 matching 7 bases. The CDR3 contains 11 residues. Trimming took 11 bases from V and 4 from J; bases not matched to a gene: 4. From germline, CDR1 is MDHEN and CDR2 SYDVKM. CDR3: CACTGVTEAFF. As DNA, the CDR3 is TGTGCCTGCACAGGGGTCACTGAAGCTTTCTTT.

J is TRBJ1-5 and V is TRBV14, with no clear D. Per germline, CDR1 SGHDN and CDR2 FVKESK. V was pared by 4 bases and J by 0 bases, with 19 bases between. The CDR3 sequence is 18 residues long. CDR3 sequence: CASSPRRLGDYSNQPQHF. Written as DNA, the CDR3 is TGTGCCAGCAGCCCTCGTAGGTTGGGTGATTATAGCAATCAGCCCCAGCATTTT. Filled out from reference TRBV14 and TRBJ1-5, the complete variable domain reads EAGVTQFPSHSVIEKGQTVTLRCDPISGHDNLYWYRRVMGKEIKFLLHFVKESKQDESGMPNNRFLAERTGGTYSTLKVQPAELEDSGVYFCASSPRRLGDYSNQPQHFGDGTRLSIL.

The genes are TRBV15 and TRBJ1-2; no firm D call. This CDR3 comprises 14 residues. Germline V gene data show CDR1 as LNHNV and CDR2 as YYDKDF (reference sequence). V lost 1 base, J lost 3 bases, and 9 bases lay in between. In nucleotides, the CDR3 is TGTGCCACCAGCAGAGGGGGATCCCACTATGGCTACACCTTC. Translated, it gives CATSRGGSHYGYTF. The entire variable domain, with the rest obtained from reference TRBV15 and TRBJ1-2, is as follows: DAMVIQNPRYQVTQFGKPVTLSCSQTLNHNVMYWYQQKSSQAPKLLFHYYDKDFNNEADTPDNFQSRRPNTSFCFLDIRSPGLGDTAMYLCATSRGGSHYGYTFGSGTRLTVV.

CDR3 coding DNA: TGTGCCAGCAGCCTTGCGGGACAGGGGACGAACGAGCAGTACTTC. Its translation: CASSLAGQGTNEQYF. V usage is TRBV7-6 and J usage is TRBJ2-7, with 10 nucleotides matching TRBD1. CDR1 is SGHVS, CDR2 FNYEAQ, per germline. After removal of 5 bases from V and 5 bases from J, the junction contained 9 bases not matched to a gene. The CDR3 is 15 amino acids.

The chain links TRBV6-1 to TRBJ1-6; D call uncertain. The germline V and J ends were trimmed by 4 bases and 6 bases, with 10 bases remaining between them. This CDR3 is built from 14 residues. Germline CDR1 MNHNS, CDR2 SASEGT. Here the CDR3 DNA reads TGTGCCAGCAGTGCTCAGGACGGTAATTCACCCCTCCACTTT. Translation gives CASSAQDGNSPLHF.

This chain links TRBV5-1 with TRBJ1-6, with 11 bases that match TRBD1. Per germline, CDR1 SGHRS and CDR2 YFSETQ. V lost 4 bases, J lost 9 bases, and 3 bases stayed unmatched. The CDR3 extends over 14 amino acids. This CDR3 is CASSPGTGGSPLHF. CDR3 in DNA: TGCGCCAGCAGCCCAGGGACAGGGGGTTCACCCCTCCACTTT. Combining the CDR3 with reference TRBV5-1 and TRBJ1-6 gives the whole variable domain KAGVTQTPRYLIKTRGQQVTLSCSPISGHRSVSWYQQTPGQGLQFLFEYFSETQRNKGNFPGRFSGRQFSNSRSEMNVSTLELGDSALYLCASSPGTGGSPLHFGNGTRLTVT.

The chain has TRBV7-9 and TRBJ2-7; the D is unclear. Germline V gene sequence: CDR1 SEHNR, CDR2 FQNEAQ (reference sequence). This CDR3 has 14 amino acids. Trimming removed 1 base at V and 2 bases at J, with 9 bases between. The CDR3 region is CASSLDTSTYEQYF. The CDR3 DNA reads TGTGCCAGCAGCTTAGACACCTCCACCTACGAGCAGTACTTC.

The genes are TRBV6-5 and TRBJ1-1; 7 nucleotides align to TRBD1. The junction had 9 bases not matched to a gene; V was cut back by 6 bases and J by 2 bases. CDR3 size: 15 residues. Germline V gene lookup returns CDR1 MNHEY and CDR2 SVGAGI. The CDR3 DNA reads as TGTGCCAGCAGGATCCGGACAGGAATAAACACTGAAGCTTTCTTT. This gives the protein CASRIRTGINTEAFF.

This clone has more than one count but fewer than ten. V usage is TRBV29-1 and J usage is TRBJ1-2, with no clear D. Trimming shortened V by 7 bases and J by 3 bases, and 12 bases separated the two germline ends. The CDR3 loop spans 12 amino acids. Per the germline V gene, CDR1 is SQVTM and CDR2 is ANQGSEA. The CDR3 region is CSAKPRDYGYTF. The CDR3, as DNA: TGCAGCGCTAAGCCCCGAGACTATGGCTACACCTTC.

The sample holds a few counts of this clone. The chain employs TRBV4-3 and TRBJ2-2; unclear D gene. Trimming took 0 bases from V and 5 from J, leaving 10 bases between them. This CDR3 has 15 amino acids. CDR1 is LGHNA and CDR2 is YSLEER in the germline V gene. This CDR3 reads CASSQDFRRTGELFF. The CDR3 nucleotides are TGCGCCAGCAGCCAAGATTTCCGCCGGACCGGGGAGCTGTTTTTT.

The chain employs TRBV9 and TRBJ1-3, with D possibly TRBD1 on 5 matching bases. The CDR3 contains 15 residues. Trimming left V 4 bases short and J 0 bases short, with 11 bases between. In germline, CDR1 is SGDLS, CDR2 YYNGEE. In DNA, the CDR3 is TGTGCCAGCAGCCCTAGGGGCGTCTCTGGAAACACCATATATTTT. It codes for CASSPRGVSGNTIYF.

The gene calls are TRBV5-1 and TRBJ2-5; 8 nucleotides agree with TRBD2. CDR1 SGHRS and CDR2 YFSETQ come from the germline V gene. The length of the CDR3 is 17 residues. With 4 bases clipped from V and 0 bases from J, the junction kept 11 bases outside the gene matches. The CDR3 region has the DNA TGCGCCAGCAGCCCCGGGAGGGAGGGGATGTACCAAGAGACCCAGTACTTC. Its protein product is CASSPGREGMYQETQYF. Looking up the rest from reference TRBV5-1 and TRBJ2-5 gives the full variable domain: KAGVTQTPRYLIKTRGQQVTLSCSPISGHRSVSWYQQTPGQGLQFLFEYFSETQRNKGNFPGRFSGRQFSNSRSEMNVSTLELGDSALYLCASSPGREGMYQETQYFGPGTRLLVL.

The table lists this clone with a few counts. V and J are TRBV11-2 and TRBJ1-2; 7 nucleotides agree with TRBD1. CDR1 and CDR2 from the germline V gene are SGHAT and FQNNGV. V lost 3 bases, J lost 7 bases, and 5 bases stayed unmatched. The CDR3 runs to 13 residues. The CDR3 here is CASSFNRGGGYTF. CDR3 in DNA: TGTGCCAGCAGCTTCAACAGGGGAGGTGGCTACACCTTC.

V is TRBV9 and J is TRBJ2-3; tentatively, D is TRBD2 (5 bases). V lost 7 bases, J lost 2 bases, and 11 bases lay in between. This CDR3 has 13 residues. Germline V gene data show CDR1 as SGDLS and CDR2 as YYNGEE. For the CDR3, the DNA is TGTGCCAGCTCGAGACTACCCACAGATACGCAGTATTTT. Protein: CASSRLPTDTQYF.

This chain links TRBV6-1 with TRBJ2-7, with D tentatively TRBD2 (6 bases). Trimming pared 5 bases from V and 6 bases from J, leaving 11 bases between. This CDR3 spans 12 amino acids. The germline CDR1 and CDR2 sequences are MNHNS and SASEGT. CDR3 DNA sequence: TGTGCCAGCAGTACGGTCGGGGGCGAGCAGTACTTC. It specifies CASSTVGGEQYF.